The clone carrying this TCR beta chain has just one count. How the authors handled the data: Reference gene primer amplification gave estimated nucleated cell counts. Sequencing was performed with immunoSEQ multiplex PCR; in TCRdb, only in-frame clones are kept and a portion is missing. V and J calls and clone size follow that table, whereas D and trimming were derived from the DNA. The repertoire consists of approximately 280,000 clones, with approximately 90% occurring once and the leading ten covering 6.8%. This record belongs to a study of blood T cell repertoires in COVID-19. Study-level information: The United States, Italy and Spain supplied acute and convalescent COVID-19 samples. Sample material is recorded as cDNA or gDNA derived from T cells, B-cell-depleted T cells, or PBMCs.

The ends were cut back, 3 bases at V and 3 bases at J, with 6 bases in the middle. Per the germline V gene, CDR1 is WNHNN and CDR2 is SYGVQD (reference sequence). This CDR3 region has 13 residues. Enrolment of Seattle patients took place during active infection, and they were followed longitudinally. This TCR came from a woman aged 25-40 years with COVID-19, enrolled during active disease. The chain uses TRBV10-1 and TRBJ1-5; no clear D gene. The source material was peripheral blood. CDR3 sequence (DNA): TGCGCCAGCAGTGACGGGGTCAATCAGCCCCAGCATTTT. Its protein product is CASSDGVNQPQHF.